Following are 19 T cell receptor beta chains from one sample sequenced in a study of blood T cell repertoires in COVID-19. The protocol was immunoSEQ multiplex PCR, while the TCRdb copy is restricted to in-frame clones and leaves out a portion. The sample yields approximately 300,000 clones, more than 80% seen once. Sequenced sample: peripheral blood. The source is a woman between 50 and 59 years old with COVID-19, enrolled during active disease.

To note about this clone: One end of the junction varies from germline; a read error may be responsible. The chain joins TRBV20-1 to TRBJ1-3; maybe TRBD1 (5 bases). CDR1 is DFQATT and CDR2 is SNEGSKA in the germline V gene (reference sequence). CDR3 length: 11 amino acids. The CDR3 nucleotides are TGCAGTGTTAGACAGGGAAACACCATATATTTT. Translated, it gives CSVRQGNTIYF.

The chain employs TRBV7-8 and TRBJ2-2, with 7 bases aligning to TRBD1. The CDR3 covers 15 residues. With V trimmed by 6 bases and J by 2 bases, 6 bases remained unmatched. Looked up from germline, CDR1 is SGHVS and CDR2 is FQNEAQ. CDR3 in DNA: TGTGCCAGCAGACCGACAGGGACCAACACCGGGGAGCTGTTTTTT. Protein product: CASRPTGTNTGELFF.

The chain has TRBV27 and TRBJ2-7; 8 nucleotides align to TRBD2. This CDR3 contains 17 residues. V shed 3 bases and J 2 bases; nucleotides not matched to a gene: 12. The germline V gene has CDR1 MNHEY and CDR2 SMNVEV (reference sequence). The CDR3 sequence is CASSFGVGGRPPYEQYF. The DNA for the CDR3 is TGTGCCAGCAGTTTTGGGGTTGGCGGGAGGCCCCCCTACGAGCAGTACTTC.

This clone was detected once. The DNA for the CDR3 is TGTGCCAGCAGCCACCCAAACCCCGTCGCGGATACGCAGTATTTT. This gives the protein CASSHPNPVADTQYF. The genes are TRBV4-2 and TRBJ2-3; D ambiguous. Trimming removed 3 bases at V and 6 bases at J, with 16 bases between. This CDR3 spans 15 amino acids. The germline V gene has CDR1 LGHNA and CDR2 YNFKEQ.

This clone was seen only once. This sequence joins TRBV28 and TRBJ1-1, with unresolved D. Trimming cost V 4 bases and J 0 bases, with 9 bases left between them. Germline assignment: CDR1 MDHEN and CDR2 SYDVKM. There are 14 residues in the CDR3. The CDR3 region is CASSSLGMNTEAFF. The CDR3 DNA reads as TGTGCCAGCAGTTCTCTAGGTATGAACACTGAAGCTTTCTTT.

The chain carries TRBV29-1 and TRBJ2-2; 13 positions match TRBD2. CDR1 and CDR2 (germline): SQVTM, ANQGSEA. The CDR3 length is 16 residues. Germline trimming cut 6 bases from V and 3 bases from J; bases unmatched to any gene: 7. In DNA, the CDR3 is TGCAGCGTCCTCGGGACTAGCGGGATCTACACCGGGGAGCTGTTTTTT. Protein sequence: CSVLGTSGIYTGELFF.

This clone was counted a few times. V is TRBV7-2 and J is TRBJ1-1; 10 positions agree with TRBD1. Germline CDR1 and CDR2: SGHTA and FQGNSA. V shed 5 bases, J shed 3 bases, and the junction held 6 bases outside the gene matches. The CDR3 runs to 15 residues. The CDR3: CASSPGTGVHTEAFF. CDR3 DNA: TGTGCCAGCAGCCCTGGGACAGGGGTTCACACTGAAGCTTTCTTT.

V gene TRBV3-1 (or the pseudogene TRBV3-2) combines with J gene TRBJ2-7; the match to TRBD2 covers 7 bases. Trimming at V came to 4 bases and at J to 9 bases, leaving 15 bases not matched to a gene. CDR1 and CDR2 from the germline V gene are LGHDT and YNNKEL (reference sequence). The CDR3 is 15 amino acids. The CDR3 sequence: CASSPIIAGEEVQYF. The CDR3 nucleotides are TGTGCCAGCAGCCCCATAATAGCGGGCGAAGAAGTGCAGTACTTC.

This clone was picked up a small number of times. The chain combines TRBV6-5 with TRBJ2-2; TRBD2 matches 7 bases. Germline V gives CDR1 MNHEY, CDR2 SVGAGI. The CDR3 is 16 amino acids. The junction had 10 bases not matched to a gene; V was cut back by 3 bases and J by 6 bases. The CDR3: CASSYGSGDGSGELFF. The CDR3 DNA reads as TGTGCCAGCAGTTATGGAAGCGGGGATGGGTCCGGGGAGCTGTTTTTT.

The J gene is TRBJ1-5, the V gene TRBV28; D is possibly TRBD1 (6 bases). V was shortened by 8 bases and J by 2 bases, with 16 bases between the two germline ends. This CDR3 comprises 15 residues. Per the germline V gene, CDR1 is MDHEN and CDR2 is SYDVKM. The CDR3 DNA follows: TGTGCCAGCGCCATGAGGGCAGGGGGCAATCAGCCCCAGCATTTT. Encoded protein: CASAMRAGGNQPQHF.

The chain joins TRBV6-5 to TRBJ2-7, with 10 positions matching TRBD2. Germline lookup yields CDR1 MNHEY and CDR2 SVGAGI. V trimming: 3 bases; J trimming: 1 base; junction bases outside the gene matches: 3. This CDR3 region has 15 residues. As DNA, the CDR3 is TGTGCCAGCAGTTATTTACTAGCGGGGTCCTACGAGCAGTACTTC. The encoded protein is CASSYLLAGSYEQYF.

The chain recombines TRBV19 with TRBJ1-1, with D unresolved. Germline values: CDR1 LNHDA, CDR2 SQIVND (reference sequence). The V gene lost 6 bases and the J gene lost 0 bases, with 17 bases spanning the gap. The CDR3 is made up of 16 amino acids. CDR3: CASSPLTPYMNTEAFF. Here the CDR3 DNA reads TGTGCCAGTAGCCCTCTTACACCTTATATGAACACTGAAGCTTTCTTT.

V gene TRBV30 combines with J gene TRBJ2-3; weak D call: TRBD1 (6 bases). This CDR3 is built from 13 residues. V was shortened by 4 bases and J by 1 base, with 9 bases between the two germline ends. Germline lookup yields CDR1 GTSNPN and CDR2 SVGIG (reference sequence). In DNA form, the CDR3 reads TGTGCCTGGAACAGGGCCGGCACAGATACGCAGTATTTT. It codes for CAWNRAGTDTQYF.

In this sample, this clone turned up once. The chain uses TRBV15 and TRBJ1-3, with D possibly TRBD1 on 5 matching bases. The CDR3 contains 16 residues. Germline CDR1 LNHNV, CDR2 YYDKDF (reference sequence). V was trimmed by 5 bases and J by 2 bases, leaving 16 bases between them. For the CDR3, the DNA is TGTGCCACCAGCGTCTCAGGGTCCTCACCTGGAAACACCATATATTTT. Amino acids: CATSVSGSSPGNTIYF.

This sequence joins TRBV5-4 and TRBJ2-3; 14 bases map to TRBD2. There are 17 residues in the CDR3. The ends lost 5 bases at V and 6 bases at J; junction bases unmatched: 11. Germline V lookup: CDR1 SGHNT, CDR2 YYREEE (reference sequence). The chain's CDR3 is CASRQGLAGGQGDTQYF. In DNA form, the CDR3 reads TGTGCCAGCAGGCAAGGACTAGCGGGAGGACAGGGGGATACGCAGTATTTT.

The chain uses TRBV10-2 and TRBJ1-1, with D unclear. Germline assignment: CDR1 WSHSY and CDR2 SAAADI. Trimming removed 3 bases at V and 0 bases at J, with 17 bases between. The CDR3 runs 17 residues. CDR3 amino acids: CASSEGRISSMNTEAFF. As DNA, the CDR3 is TGCGCCAGCAGTGAAGGAAGAATTAGCAGCATGAACACTGAAGCTTTCTTT.

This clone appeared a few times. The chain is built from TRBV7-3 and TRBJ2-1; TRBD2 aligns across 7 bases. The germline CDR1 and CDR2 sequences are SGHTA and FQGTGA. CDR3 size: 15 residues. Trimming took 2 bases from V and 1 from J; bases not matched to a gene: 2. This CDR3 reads CASSLQGGSYNEQFF. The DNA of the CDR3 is TGTGCCAGCAGCTTACAGGGAGGGTCCTACAATGAGCAGTTCTTC.

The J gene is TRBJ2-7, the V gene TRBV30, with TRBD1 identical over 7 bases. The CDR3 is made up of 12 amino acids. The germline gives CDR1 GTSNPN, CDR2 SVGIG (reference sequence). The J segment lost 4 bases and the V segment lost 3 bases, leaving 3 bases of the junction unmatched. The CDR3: CAWSADRYEQYF. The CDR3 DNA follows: TGTGCCTGGAGCGCGGACAGGTACGAGCAGTACTTC. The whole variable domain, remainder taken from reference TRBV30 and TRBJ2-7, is SQTIHQWPATLVQPVGSPLSLECTVEGTSNPNLYWYRQAAGRGLQLLFYSVGIGQISSEVPQNLSASRPQDRQFILSSKKLLLSDSGFYLCAWSADRYEQYFGPGTRLTVT.

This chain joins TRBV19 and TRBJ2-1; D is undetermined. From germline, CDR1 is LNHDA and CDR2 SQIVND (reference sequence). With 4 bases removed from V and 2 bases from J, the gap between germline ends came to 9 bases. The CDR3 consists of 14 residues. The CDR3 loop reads CASSSDRTYNEQFF. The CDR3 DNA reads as TGTGCCAGTAGTAGCGATAGAACCTACAATGAGCAGTTCTTC.